One and the same sample provided the 5 T cell receptor beta chains below, sequenced in a study of T cell repertoires in cytomegalovirus infection. TCRdb re-called the reads through MiXCR, storing one row per CDR3 protein. Here the sample spans under 850,000 distinct CDR3 sequences, about a third being singletons. Sample: PBMCs. The receptors derive from a human donor in good health (CMV status not recorded). Some clones in this sample may be carry-over from other donors' samples.

The CDR3 loop is CATSIGGIGELFF. The CDR3 DNA sequence: TGTGCCACCTCAATCGGCGGAATTGGGGAGCTGTTTTTT. The chain is built from TRBV15 and TRBJ2-2; D ambiguous. The CDR3 loop spans 13 amino acids. V was cut by 8 bases and J by 8 bases, with 15 bases left in between. Germline-derived CDR1 and CDR2 are LNHNV and YYDKDF (reference sequence).

This clonotype was counted at least ten times. This sequence joins TRBV7-2 and TRBJ2-1; no firm D call. Germline CDR1 and CDR2: SGHTA and FQGNSA. This CDR3 has 15 residues. V shed 8 bases and J shed 3 bases, with 17 bases lying between them. CDR3 DNA: TGTGCCAGCTCACGAGAGTTTACTATCTACAATGAGCAGTTCTTC. Translation: CASSREFTIYNEQFF.

Of note for this clonotype: One junction end disagrees with the germline gene, perhaps due to a read error. The V gene is TRBV7-2, the J gene TRBJ2-7; TRBD1 agrees at 8 bases. Germline values: CDR1 SGHTA, CDR2 FQGNSA. The CDR3 is made up of 16 amino acids. In DNA form, the CDR3 reads TGTGCCAGCAGCTTATGTCGGGGCAGGGGGCCCTACGAGCAGTCCTTC. This encodes CASSLCRGRGPYEQSF.

The chain employs TRBV9 and TRBJ2-3, with D maybe TRBD1 (6 bases). The CDR3 runs 16 residues. Trimming left V 0 bases short and J 6 bases short, with 17 bases between. Germline V gene lookup returns CDR1 SGDLS and CDR2 YYNGEE. For the CDR3, the DNA is TGTGCCAGCAGCGTAGCCGGGGCAGGGGCCGGGGATACGCAGTATTTT. It codes for CASSVAGAGAGDTQYF.

The CDR3 DNA reads as TGCAGTGCTAGAGGAGGTAGCGGCTTTAACACCGGGGAGCTGTTTTTT. Translation: CSARGGSGFNTGELFF. The rearrangement links TRBV20-1 to TRBJ2-2; possible D gene TRBD2, 6 bases. Trimming took 1 base from V and 2 from J, leaving 14 bases between them. The CDR3 is 16 amino acids. The germline CDR1 and CDR2 sequences are DFQATT and SNEGSKA (reference sequence).